Sequencing of this T cell receptor beta chain was carried out in a study of human T cells and chemical hapten exposure. With 2 bases removed from V and 9 bases from J, the gap between germline ends came to 14 bases. The germline CDR1 and CDR2 sequences are MDHEN and SYDVKM. The CDR3 has 15 amino acids. A single record per CDR3 protein comes from TCRdb applying MiXCR to the RACE reads. The repertoire holds around 380,000 distinct CDR3 sequences, around 5.5% seen once, with approximately 8.2% in the top ten. Time point of the sample: pre-sensitization, week 0. Treatment specified: therapeutic diphenylcyclopropenone sensitization with weekly scalp DPC. This clonotype has a count of ten or more.

The source was whole blood, collected in connection with sensitization to the hapten diphenylcyclopropenone (DPC). The chain employs TRBV28 and TRBJ1-6; D gene uncertain. This clonotype was sampled from a woman under 30 with alopecia areata. Some clones in this sample may be carry-over from other donors' samples. CDR3 in amino acids: CASSLIAGNSSPLHF. The CDR3 DNA follows: TGTGCCAGCAGTTTAATAGCCGGGAATAGTTCACCCCTCCACTTT.